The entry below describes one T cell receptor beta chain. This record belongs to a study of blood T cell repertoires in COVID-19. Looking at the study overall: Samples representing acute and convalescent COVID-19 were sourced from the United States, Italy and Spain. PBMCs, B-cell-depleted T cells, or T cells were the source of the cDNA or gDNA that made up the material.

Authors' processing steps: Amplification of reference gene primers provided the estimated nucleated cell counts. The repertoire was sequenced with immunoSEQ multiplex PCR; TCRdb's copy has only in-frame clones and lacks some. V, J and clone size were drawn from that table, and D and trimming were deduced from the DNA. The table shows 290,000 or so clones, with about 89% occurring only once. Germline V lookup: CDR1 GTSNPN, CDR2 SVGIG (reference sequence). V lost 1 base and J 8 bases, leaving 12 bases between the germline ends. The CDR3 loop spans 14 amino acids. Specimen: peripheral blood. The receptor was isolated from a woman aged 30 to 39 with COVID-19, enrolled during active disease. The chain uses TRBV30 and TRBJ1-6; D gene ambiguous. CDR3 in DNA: TGTGCCTGGAGTGCAGGTGTGCAGGATTCACCCCTCCACTTT. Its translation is CAWSAGVQDSPLHF.